These T cell receptor beta chains were read from a single sample in a study of shared clonotypes between healthy human individuals. Libraries were prepared by immunoSEQ multiplex PCR; TCRdb keeps only in-frame clonotypes and omits some of them. Of fewer than 1 million clones in the sample, 96% were seen once. Sequencing was done on a sample of naive CD8+ T cells sorted from blood. These receptors all stem from a man aged 25 to 45 in good health. Each CDR3 is given without its conserved first and last residue. D genes are given only for firm matches. The size of a clone is reported for some rows only, either as once, few or many, or as a class for expanded clones.

.,TRBV13,TRBJ2-7,TRBD2,ASSLVRAGVPYEQY
once,TRBV5-1,TRBJ2-7,.,ASSPGALYEQY
.,TRBV30,TRBJ2-7,.,AWSRLGRVDEQY
.,TRBV7-8,TRBJ2-1,.,ASSWHPDGTYNEQF
.,TRBV5-4,TRBJ2-6,TRBD2,ASSLILAGSGANVLT
.,TRBV7-6,TRBJ2-7,TRBD2,ASSLTAGGSYEQY
.,TRBV29-1,TRBJ1-2,.,SVGPLRDPTQGYT
.,TRBV5-1,TRBJ2-3,.,ASSRTGTDTQY
once,TRBV7-9,TRBJ2-7,.,ASSLPDSTYEQY
.,TRBV15,TRBJ2-7,.,ATSRAGILVYEQY
.,TRBV7-8,TRBJ2-3,TRBD1,ASSYWDRRTDTQY
.,TRBV28,TRBJ2-5,.,ASSQAETPGQETQY
once,TRBV5-1,TRBJ2-7,TRBD1,ASSFGQGFYEQY
.,TRBV7-8,TRBJ2-7,TRBD1,ASSSWAGTAYEQY
.,TRBV21-1,TRBJ2-4,.,ASSGTGEGAKNIQY
.,TRBV19,TRBJ2-3,TRBD2,ASTKGLAVLRGTDTQY
.,TRBV10-3,TRBJ2-7,TRBD1,AISDPRDRATYEQY
.,TRBV7-3,TRBJ2-3,.,ASSLVGDTQY
.,TRBV5-1,TRBJ2-1,TRBD2,ASSLVTSGYNEQF
.,TRBV29-1,TRBJ2-5,.,SVVKQETQY
.,TRBV19,TRBJ2-1,.,ASSIAGPAGDEQF
.,TRBV25-1,TRBJ2-7,.,ASSTGVYEQY
.,TRBV19,TRBJ1-1,.,ASSTILNTEAF
.,TRBV7-2,TRBJ2-7,TRBD2,ASRLNSGSLYEQY
.,TRBV6-1,TRBJ2-3,.,ASSDMDSSTDTQY
once,TRBV15,TRBJ2-1,.,ATRPGSYNEQF
.,TRBV6-1,TRBJ2-3,.,ASISDPTDTQY
.,TRBV4-3,TRBJ2-5,TRBD1,ASSQGTGGQETQY
.,TRBV5-8,TRBJ1-2,.,ASSFPTVQSPNYGYT